A single sample gave rise to the 14 T cell receptor beta chains below, sequenced in a study of T cell repertoires in ileal Crohn's disease. Time point meaning: neoterminal ileum biopsy at postoperative endoscopy, about 6 months after surgery. Sequencing used immunoSEQ multiplex PCR; TCRdb keeps in-frame clones, though not all of them. The table lists about 62,000 clones, roughly 91% of them singletons. Sequencing was performed on ileal tissue. The receptors shown here come from an adult with Crohn's disease.

This chain joins TRBV7-2 and TRBJ1-3, with 7 bases fitting TRBD1. The CDR3 extends over 13 amino acids. J lost 7 bases, V lost 5 bases, and 5 bases had no gene match. From germline, CDR1 is SGHTA and CDR2 FQGNSA. In nucleotides, the CDR3 is TGTGCCAGCAGCAGTGGACAGGCCAACACCATATATTTT. Its protein is CASSSGQANTIYF.

The J gene is TRBJ1-1, the V gene TRBV19, with 10 bases matching TRBD1. The germline V gene has CDR1 LNHDA and CDR2 SQIVND (reference sequence). V dropped 8 bases and J dropped 4; count of bases not matched to a gene: 7. This CDR3 has 14 residues. As DNA, the CDR3 is TGTGCCAGTGGACGGGACAGGGGCATCACTGAAGCTTTCTTT. Its protein is CASGRDRGITEAFF.

The chain recombines TRBV6-1 with TRBJ1-3; D possibly corresponds to TRBD1 (6 bases). The CDR3 spans 15 residues. Germline V CDR1 and CDR2: MNHNS, SASEGT. Trimming cost V 5 bases and J 4 bases, with 15 bases left between them. The CDR3 DNA is TGTGCCAGCAGTCAGGGGAGCTCGGGGGGAAACACCATATATTTT. As protein: CASSQGSSGGNTIYF.

The chain has TRBV7-9 and TRBJ1-1; D remains unclear. Trimming removed 5 bases from V and 7 bases from J, with 14 bases in between. The germline V gene has CDR1 SEHNR and CDR2 FQNEAQ (reference sequence). This CDR3 comprises 13 residues. CDR3 coding DNA: TGTGCCAGCAGCAAGCGGGGAGGTGGTGAAGCTTTCTTT. Its protein product is CASSKRGGGEAFF.

The chain combines TRBV7-9 with TRBJ1-1; 7 bases are shared with TRBD1. CDR3 length equals 14 residues. Germline V gives CDR1 SEHNR, CDR2 FQNEAQ (reference sequence). The junction had 3 bases not matched to a gene; V was cut back by 3 bases and J by 2 bases. CDR3 region: CASSLGTANTEAFF. Here the CDR3 DNA reads TGTGCCAGCAGCTTGGGGACAGCCAACACTGAAGCTTTCTTT.

For the CDR3, the DNA is TGTGCCAGTGCGACAGGTGCTAACTATGGCTACACCTTC. The encoded protein is CASATGANYGYTF. The V and J genes are TRBV2 and TRBJ1-2; TRBD1 is a possible D gene (6 bases). The CDR3 is 13 amino acids. V dropped 9 bases and J dropped 0 bases, with 11 bases sitting between them. From germline, CDR1 is SNHLY and CDR2 FYNNEI.

CDR3 protein: CASSLQGEKTGGSGYTF. In nucleotides, the CDR3 is TGCGCCAGCAGCTTGCAAGGGGAAAAAACAGGGGGTTCCGGCTACACCTTC. The chain is built from TRBV5-1 and TRBJ1-2, with 8 bases identical to TRBD1. Per the germline V gene, CDR1 is SGHRS and CDR2 is YFSETQ. The CDR3 spans 17 residues. V lost 1 base to trimming and J lost 8 bases; unmatched junction nucleotides: 16.

The genes are TRBV18 and TRBJ1-2; tentatively, D is TRBD1 (5 bases). V lost 3 bases and J lost 2, with 10 bases in between. The CDR3 contains 14 residues. Germline V lookup: CDR1 KGHSH, CDR2 LQKENI. Here the CDR3 reads CASSPGGENYGYTF. The CDR3 nucleotides read TGTGCCAGCTCACCTGGGGGGGAGAACTATGGCTACACCTTC.

The CDR3 loop is CSVVSTGMNTEAFF. The CDR3 DNA is TGCAGCGTTGTGAGTACGGGTATGAACACTGAAGCTTTCTTT. The chain is built from TRBV29-1 and TRBJ1-1; D unclear. Germline-derived CDR1 and CDR2 are SQVTM and ANQGSEA. This CDR3 region has 14 residues. Trimming pared 4 bases from V and 0 bases from J, leaving 12 bases between.

The gene calls are TRBV6-1 and TRBJ1-1; D gene uncertain. Trimming cost V 6 bases and J 3 bases, with 5 bases left between them. The germline CDR1 and CDR2 sequences are MNHNS and SASEGT. The CDR3 is made up of 11 amino acids. The CDR3 DNA sequence: TGTGCCAGCAGGGGCGACACTGAAGCTTTCTTT. It encodes CASRGDTEAFF.

This clone was counted only a few times. The chain is built from TRBV7-9 and TRBJ1-1; TRBD1 agrees at 7 bases. The trim removed 5 bases at V and 7 bases at J, leaving 13 bases unmatched. In germline, CDR1 is SEHNR, CDR2 FQNEAQ (reference sequence). The CDR3 totals 15 residues. Here the CDR3 reads CASSKRGAGGVEAFF. The CDR3 nucleotides read TGTGCCAGCAGCAAAAGGGGTGCAGGGGGTGTTGAAGCTTTCTTT.

The rearrangement uses TRBV10-3 and TRBJ1-2; 7 nucleotides align to TRBD1. This CDR3 is 14 amino acids long. Trimming took 2 bases from V and 4 from J; bases not matched to a gene: 4. The germline gives CDR1 ENHRY, CDR2 SYGVKD. The CDR3 loop reads CAISEPGTVYGYTF. DNA of the CDR3: TGTGCCATCAGTGAGCCTGGGACAGTCTATGGCTACACCTTC.

This sequence joins TRBV15 and TRBJ1-1; the D gene is possibly TRBD1 (6 bases). The length of the CDR3 is 14 residues. Trimming took off 4 bases at V and 1 base at J, with 10 bases between the two ends. The germline V gene encodes CDR1 LNHNV and CDR2 YYDKDF (reference sequence). CDR3: CATSKGHANTEAFF. CDR3 sequence (DNA): TGTGCCACCAGCAAGGGACACGCGAACACTGAAGCTTTCTTT. Full variable domain (outside the CDR3, taken from reference TRBV15 and TRBJ1-1): DAMVIQNPRYQVTQFGKPVTLSCSQTLNHNVMYWYQQKSSQAPKLLFHYYDKDFNNEADTPDNFQSRRPNTSFCFLDIRSPGLGDTAMYLCATSKGHANTEAFFGQGTRLTVV.

The J gene is TRBJ2-1, the V gene TRBV12-5; TRBD2 is a possible D gene (6 bases). Looked up from germline, CDR1 is LGHNT and CDR2 is FRNRAP. Trimming left V 5 bases short and J 4 bases short, with 27 bases between. This CDR3 spans 19 amino acids. CDR3 amino acids: CASGRFTQRWGGVYNEQFF. The CDR3 DNA reads as TGTGCTAGTGGTCGGTTTACCCAACGGTGGGGAGGAGTTTACAATGAGCAGTTCTTC.